The entry below gives a single T cell receptor (beta chain) sequence along with its context. This entry is derived from a study of blood T cell repertoires in COVID-19. Across the study: Both acute and convalescent COVID-19 samples were obtained from the United States, Italy and Spain.

Original analysis: Amplification with reference gene primers provided the estimates of nucleated cell counts. Measured with immunoSEQ multiplex PCR; TCRdb has only the in-frame clones, and not every one. Clonal size and the V and J genes are those of that table, whereas D and trimming came from the DNA. In the table there are more than 250,000 clones, more than 75% of which are singletons. Recruits, aged roughly 18 to 90 years, lived in 24 US areas. V gave up 0 bases and J gave up 6 bases, with 18 bases separating them. The CDR3 has 16 residues. Germline CDR1 and CDR2: GTSNPN and SVGIG (reference sequence).

This chain links TRBV30 with TRBJ1-5, with D maybe TRBD1 (6 bases). The specimen sequenced was PBMCs or T cells enriched from blood (not recorded which). The source of this sequence is a woman aged 30 to 39 who had recovered from COVID-19. The CDR3 spells CAWSVHRDRNGQPQHF. CDR3 coding DNA: TGTGCCTGGAGTGTACATCGCGACAGGAATGGTCAGCCCCAGCATTTT.